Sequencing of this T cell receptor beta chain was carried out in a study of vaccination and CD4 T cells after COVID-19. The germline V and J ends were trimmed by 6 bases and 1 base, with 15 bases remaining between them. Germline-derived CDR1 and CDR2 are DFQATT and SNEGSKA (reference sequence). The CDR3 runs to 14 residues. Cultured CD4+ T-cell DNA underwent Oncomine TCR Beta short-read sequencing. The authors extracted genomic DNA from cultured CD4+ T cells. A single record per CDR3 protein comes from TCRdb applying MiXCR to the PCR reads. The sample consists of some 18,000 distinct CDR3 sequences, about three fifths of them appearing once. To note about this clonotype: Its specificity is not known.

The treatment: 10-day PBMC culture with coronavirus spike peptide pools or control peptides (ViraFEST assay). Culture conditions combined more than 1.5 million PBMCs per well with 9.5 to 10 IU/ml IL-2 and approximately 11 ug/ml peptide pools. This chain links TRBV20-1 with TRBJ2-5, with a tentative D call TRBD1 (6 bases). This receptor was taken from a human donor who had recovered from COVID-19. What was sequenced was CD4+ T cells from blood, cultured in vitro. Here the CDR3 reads CSANPGQLQETQYF. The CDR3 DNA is TGCAGTGCGAATCCCGGACAGCTCCAAGAGACCCAGTACTTC.